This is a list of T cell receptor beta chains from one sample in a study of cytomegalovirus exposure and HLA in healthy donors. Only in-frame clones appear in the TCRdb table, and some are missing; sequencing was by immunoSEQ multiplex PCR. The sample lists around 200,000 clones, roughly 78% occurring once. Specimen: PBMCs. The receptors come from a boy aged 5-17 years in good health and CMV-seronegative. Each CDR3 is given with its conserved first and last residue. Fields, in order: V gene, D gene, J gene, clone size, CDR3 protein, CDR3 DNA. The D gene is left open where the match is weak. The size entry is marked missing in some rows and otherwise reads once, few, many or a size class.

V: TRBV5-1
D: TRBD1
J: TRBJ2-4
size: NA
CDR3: CASSQRQGLAKNIQYF
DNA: TGCGCCAGCAGCCAACGACAGGGTTTAGCCAAAAACATTCAGTACTTC

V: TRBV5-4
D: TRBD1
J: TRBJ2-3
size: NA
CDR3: CASSLTGGSDTQYF
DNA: TGTGCCAGCAGCCTGACAGGGGGCTCAGATACGCAGTATTTT

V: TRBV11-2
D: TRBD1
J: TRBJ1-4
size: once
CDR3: CASSPRTGLLWGLFF
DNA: TGTGCCAGCAGCCCGCGGACAGGACTCCTCTGGGGACTGTTTTTT

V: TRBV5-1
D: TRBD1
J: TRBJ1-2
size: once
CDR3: CASSSRTGLYYGYTF
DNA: TGCGCCAGCAGCTCCCGGACAGGGTTATACTATGGCTACACCTTC

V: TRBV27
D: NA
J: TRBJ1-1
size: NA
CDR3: CASSLSLRGTTEAFF
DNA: TGTGCCAGCAGTTTATCTTTAAGGGGGACGACTGAAGCTTTCTTT

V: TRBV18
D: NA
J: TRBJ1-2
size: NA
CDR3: CASSPPLTGLNYGYTF
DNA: TGTGCCAGCTCACCACCGCTGACGGGACTTAACTATGGCTACACCTTC

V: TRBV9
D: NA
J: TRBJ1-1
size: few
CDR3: CASSPFNGGGGTEAFF
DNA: TGTGCCAGCAGTCCCTTCAATGGGGGCGGGGGCACTGAAGCTTTCTTT

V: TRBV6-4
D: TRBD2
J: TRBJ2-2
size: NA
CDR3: CASSDSSGSTGELFF
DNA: TGTGCCAGCAGTGACTCTAGCGGGAGCACCGGGGAGCTGTTTTTT

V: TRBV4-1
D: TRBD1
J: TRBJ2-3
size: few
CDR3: CASSQTGSHQDTQYF
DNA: TGCGCCAGCAGCCAGACAGGGTCCCACCAAGATACGCAGTATTTT

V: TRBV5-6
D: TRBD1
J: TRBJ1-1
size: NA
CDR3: CASSFGTGATEAFF
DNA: TGTGCCAGCAGCTTCGGGACAGGGGCCACTGAAGCTTTCTTT

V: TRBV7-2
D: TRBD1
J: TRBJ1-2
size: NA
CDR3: CASSPRTGTIYGYTF
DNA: TGTGCCAGCAGCCCCCGGACAGGGACCATCTATGGCTACACCTTC

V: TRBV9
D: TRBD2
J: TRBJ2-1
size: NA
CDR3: CASSPRTGTSDEQFF
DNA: TGTGCCAGCAGCCCCCGAACCGGGACTAGCGATGAGCAGTTCTTC

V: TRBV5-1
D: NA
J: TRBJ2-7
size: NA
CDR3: CASSLVAGSSYEQYF
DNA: TGCGCCAGCAGCTTGGTTGCCGGTAGCTCCTACGAGCAGTACTTC

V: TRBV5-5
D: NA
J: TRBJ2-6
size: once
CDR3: CASSLGAGLTSGANVLTF
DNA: TGTGCCAGCAGCTTGGGGGCAGGGTTAACTTCTGGGGCCAACGTCCTGACTTTC

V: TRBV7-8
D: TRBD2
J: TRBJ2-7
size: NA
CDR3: CASSLALSAGGPGEQYF
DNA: TGTGCCAGCAGCTTAGCGCTATCTGCGGGAGGGCCAGGCGAGCAGTACTTC

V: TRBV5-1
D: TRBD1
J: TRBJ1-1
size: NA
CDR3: CASSLGGQGAFF
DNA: TGCGCCAGCAGCTTGGGGGGACAGGGCGCTTTCTTT

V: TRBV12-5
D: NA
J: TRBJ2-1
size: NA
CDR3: CASGSGSAYNEQFF
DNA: TGTGCTAGTGGTTCGGGGTCCGCCTACAATGAGCAGTTCTTC

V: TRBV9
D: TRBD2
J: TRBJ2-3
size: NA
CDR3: CASSLSGGTYTDTQYF
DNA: TGTGCCAGCAGCCTCAGCGGGGGGACATACACAGATACGCAGTATTTT

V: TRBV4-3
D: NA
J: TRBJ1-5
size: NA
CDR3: CASSQERGQPQHF
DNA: TGCGCCAGCAGCCAAGAAAGAGGCCAGCCCCAGCATTTT

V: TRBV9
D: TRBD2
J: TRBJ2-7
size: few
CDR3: CASSVASSGGAGNEQYF
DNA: TGTGCCAGCAGCGTAGCGTCTAGCGGGGGGGCAGGTAACGAGCAGTACTTC

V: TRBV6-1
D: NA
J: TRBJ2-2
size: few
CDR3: CASSDRGHTGELFF
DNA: TGTGCCAGCAGTGACAGGGGACACACCGGGGAGCTGTTTTTT

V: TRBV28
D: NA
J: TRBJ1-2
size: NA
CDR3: CASSGRAYYGYTF
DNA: TGTGCCAGTTCGGGCAGGGCTTACTATGGCTACACCTTC

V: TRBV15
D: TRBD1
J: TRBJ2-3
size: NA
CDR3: CATSRAPGGDSDTQYF
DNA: TGTGCCACCAGCAGAGCTCCAGGGGGCGATTCAGATACGCAGTATTTT

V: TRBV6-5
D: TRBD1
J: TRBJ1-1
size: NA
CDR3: CASSYTKGQSEAFF
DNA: TGTGCCAGCAGTTACACAAAGGGACAGTCTGAAGCTTTCTTT

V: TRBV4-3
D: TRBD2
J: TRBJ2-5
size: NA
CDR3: CASSQDAAGGGETQYF
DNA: TGCGCCAGCAGCCAAGATGCGGCGGGAGGAGGGGAGACCCAGTACTTC

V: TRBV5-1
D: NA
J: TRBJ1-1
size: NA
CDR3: CASSLGGNTEAFF
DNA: TGCGCCAGCAGCTTGGGCGGGAACACTGAAGCTTTCTTT

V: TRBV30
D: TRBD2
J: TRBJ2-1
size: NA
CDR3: CAWSPTRGGFSEQFF
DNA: TGTGCCTGGAGTCCCACCCGCGGGGGGTTCAGTGAGCAGTTCTTC

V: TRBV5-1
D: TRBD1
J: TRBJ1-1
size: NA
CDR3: CASSWDRGQTEAFF
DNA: TGCGCCAGCAGCTGGGACAGGGGGCAGACTGAAGCTTTCTTT

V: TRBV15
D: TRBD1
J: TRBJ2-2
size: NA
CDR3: CATKTGHTGELFF
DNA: TGTGCCACCAAGACAGGGCACACCGGGGAGCTGTTTTTT

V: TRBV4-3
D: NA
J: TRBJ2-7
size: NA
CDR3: CASSPDPTGSSYEQYF
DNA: TGCGCCAGCAGCCCCGACCCGACAGGTAGCTCCTACGAGCAGTACTTC

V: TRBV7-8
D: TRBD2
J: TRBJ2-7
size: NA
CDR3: CASSSVAGGGEQYF
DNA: TGTGCCAGCAGTTCCGTAGCGGGGGGGGGCGAGCAGTACTTC

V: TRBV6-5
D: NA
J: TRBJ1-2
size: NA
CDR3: CASIGSTGPIHGYTF
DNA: TGTGCCAGCATCGGGTCAACAGGGCCTATCCATGGCTACACCTTC

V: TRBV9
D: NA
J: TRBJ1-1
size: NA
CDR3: CASSVARGTKCSRDTEAFF
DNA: TGTGCCAGCAGCGTAGCTAGGGGGACAAAGTGTAGTCGGGATACTGAAGCTTTCTTT

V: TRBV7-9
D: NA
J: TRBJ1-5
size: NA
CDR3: CASSLGRNQPQHF
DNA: TGTGCCAGCAGCTTAGGGCGCAATCAGCCCCAGCATTTT

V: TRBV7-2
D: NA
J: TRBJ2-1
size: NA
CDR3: CASSSGSGYNEQFF
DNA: TGTGCCAGCAGCTCAGGCTCCGGCTACAATGAGCAGTTCTTC

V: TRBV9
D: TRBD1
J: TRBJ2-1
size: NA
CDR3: CASSVGTGEYNEQFF
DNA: TGTGCCAGCAGCGTAGGGACAGGGGAGTACAATGAGCAGTTCTTC

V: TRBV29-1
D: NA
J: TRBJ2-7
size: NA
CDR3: CSVLGSQAHEQYF
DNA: TGCAGCGTTTTGGGTTCGCAGGCCCACGAGCAGTACTTC

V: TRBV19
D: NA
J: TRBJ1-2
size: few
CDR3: CASSMGPHPANGYTF
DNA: TGTGCCAGTAGTATGGGCCCACACCCTGCAAATGGCTACACCTTC

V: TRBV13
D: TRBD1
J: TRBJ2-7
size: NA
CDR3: CASSPTGTGKDEQYF
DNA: TGTGCCAGCAGCCCGACCGGGACAGGGAAGGACGAGCAGTACTTC

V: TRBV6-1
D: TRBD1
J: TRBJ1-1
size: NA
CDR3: CASSESGTGRVGAFF
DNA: TGTGCCAGCAGTGAGTCCGGGACAGGGAGGGTGGGCGCTTTCTTT

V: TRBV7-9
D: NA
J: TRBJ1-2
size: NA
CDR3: CASSFHRVIDGYTF
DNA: TGTGCCAGCAGCTTCCACAGGGTGATCGACGGCTACACCTTC

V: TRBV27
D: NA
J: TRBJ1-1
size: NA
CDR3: CASSPNRHNTEAFF
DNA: TGTGCCAGCAGTCCGAACAGGCATAACACTGAAGCTTTCTTT

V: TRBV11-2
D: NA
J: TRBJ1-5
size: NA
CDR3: CASSSQGYSNQPQHF
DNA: TGTGCCAGCAGCTCACAGGGTTATAGCAATCAGCCCCAGCATTTT

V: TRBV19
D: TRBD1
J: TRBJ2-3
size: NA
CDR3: CARNQGARDTQYF
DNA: TGTGCCAGGAACCAGGGGGCAAGAGATACGCAGTATTTT

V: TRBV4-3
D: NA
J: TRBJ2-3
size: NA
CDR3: CASSLASGTDTQYF
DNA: TGCGCCAGCAGCCTGGCCAGCGGCACAGATACGCAGTATTTT

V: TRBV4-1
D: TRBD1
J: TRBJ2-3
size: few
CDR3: CASSQGWTGSPGGTDTQYF
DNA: TGCGCCAGCAGCCAGGGTTGGACAGGGTCACCGGGGGGCACAGATACGCAGTATTTT